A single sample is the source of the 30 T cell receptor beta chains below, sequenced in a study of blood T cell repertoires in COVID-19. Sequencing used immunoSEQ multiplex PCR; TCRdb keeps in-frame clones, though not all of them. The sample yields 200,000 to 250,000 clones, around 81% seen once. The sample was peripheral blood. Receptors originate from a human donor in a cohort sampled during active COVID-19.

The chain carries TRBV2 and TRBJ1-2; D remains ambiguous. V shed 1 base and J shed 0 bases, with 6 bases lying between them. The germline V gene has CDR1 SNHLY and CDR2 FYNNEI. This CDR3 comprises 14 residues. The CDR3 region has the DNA TGTGCCAGCAGTGAAGGTCGGGCTAACTATGGCTACACCTTC. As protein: CASSEGRANYGYTF. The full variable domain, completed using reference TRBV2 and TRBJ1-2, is EPEVTQTPSHQVTQMGQEVILRCVPISNHLYFYWYRQILGQKVEFLVSFYNNEISEKSEIFDDQFSVERPDGSNFTLKIRSTKLEDSAMYFCASSEGRANYGYTFGSGTRLTVV.

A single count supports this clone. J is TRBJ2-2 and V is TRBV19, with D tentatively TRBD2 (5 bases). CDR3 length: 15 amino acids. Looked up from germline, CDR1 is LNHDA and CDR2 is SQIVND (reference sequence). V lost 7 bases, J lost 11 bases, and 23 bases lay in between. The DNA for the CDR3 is TGTGCCAGTATGATAGAGGCTAGCCTCTCGTCCGAGCTGTTTTTT. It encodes CASMIEASLSSELFF.

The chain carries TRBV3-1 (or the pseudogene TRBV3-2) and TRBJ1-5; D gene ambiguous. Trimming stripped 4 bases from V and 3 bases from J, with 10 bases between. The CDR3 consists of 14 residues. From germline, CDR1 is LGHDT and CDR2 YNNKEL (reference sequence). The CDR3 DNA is TGTGCCAGCAGCCCTGGGCAGGACAATCAGCCCCAGCATTTT. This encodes CASSPGQDNQPQHF.

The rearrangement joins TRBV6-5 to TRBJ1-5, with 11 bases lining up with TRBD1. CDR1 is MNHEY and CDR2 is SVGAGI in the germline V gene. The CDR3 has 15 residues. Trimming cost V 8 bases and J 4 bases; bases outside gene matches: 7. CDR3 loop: CASRTGQGVNQPQHF. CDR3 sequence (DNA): TGTGCCAGCCGTACGGGACAGGGGGTAAATCAGCCCCAGCATTTT.

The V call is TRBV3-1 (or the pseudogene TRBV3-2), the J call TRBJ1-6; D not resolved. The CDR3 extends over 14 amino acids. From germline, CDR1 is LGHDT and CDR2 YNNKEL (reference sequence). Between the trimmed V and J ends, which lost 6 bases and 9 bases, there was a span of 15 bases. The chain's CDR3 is CASSSEPTGSPLHF. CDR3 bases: TGTGCCAGCAGTTCAGAACCTACGGGTTCACCCCTCCACTTT.

CDR3 amino acids: CASSWTSGGRTDTQYF. CDR3 in DNA: TGTGCCAGCAGTTGGACTAGCGGGGGGCGCACAGATACGCAGTATTTT. This chain connects TRBV6-6 to TRBJ2-3; 14 positions match TRBD2. V was pared by 4 bases and J by 1 base, with 1 base of the junction left unmatched. In germline, CDR1 is MNHNY, CDR2 SVGAGI (reference sequence). The CDR3 is 16 amino acids.

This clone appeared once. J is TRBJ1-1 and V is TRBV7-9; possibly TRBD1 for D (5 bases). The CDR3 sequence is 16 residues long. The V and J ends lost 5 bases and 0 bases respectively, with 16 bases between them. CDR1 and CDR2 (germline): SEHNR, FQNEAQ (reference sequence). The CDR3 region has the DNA TGTGCCAGCAGCCTGAAGCGCGACAGAATGAACACTGAAGCTTTCTTT. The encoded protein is CASSLKRDRMNTEAFF.

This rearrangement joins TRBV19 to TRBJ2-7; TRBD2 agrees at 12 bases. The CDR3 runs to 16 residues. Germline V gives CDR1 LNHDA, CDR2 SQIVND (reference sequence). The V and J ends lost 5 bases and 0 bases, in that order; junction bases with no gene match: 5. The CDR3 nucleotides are TGTGCCAGTAGTCGACTAGCGGGGGAGGCCTCCTACGAGCAGTACTTC. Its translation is CASSRLAGEASYEQYF.

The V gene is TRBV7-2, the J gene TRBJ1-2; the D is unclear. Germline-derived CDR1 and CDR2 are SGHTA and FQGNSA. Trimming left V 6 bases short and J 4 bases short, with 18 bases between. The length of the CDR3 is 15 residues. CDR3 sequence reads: CASRQSGVGSYGYTF. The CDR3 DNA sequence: TGTGCCAGCAGGCAAAGCGGGGTGGGGTCCTATGGCTACACCTTC.

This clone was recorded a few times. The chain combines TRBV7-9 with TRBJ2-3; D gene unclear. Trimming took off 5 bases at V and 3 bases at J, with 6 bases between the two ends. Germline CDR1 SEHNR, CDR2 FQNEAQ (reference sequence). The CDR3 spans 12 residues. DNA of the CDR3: TGTGCCAGCAGCCGAGCGACAGATACGCAGTATTTT. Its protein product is CASSRATDTQYF.

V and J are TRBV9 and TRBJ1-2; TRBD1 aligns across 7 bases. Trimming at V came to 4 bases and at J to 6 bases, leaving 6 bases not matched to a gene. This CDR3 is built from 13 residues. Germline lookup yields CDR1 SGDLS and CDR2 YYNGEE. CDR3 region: CASSPGGSDGYTF. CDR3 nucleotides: TGTGCCAGCAGCCCAGGGGGTTCAGATGGCTACACCTTC.

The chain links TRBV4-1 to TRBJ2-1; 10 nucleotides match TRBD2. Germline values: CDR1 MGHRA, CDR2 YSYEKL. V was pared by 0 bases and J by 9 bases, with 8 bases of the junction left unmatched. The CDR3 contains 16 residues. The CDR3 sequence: CASSQDLSGGAGEQFF. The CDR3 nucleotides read TGCGCCAGCAGCCAAGATCTGAGCGGGGGGGCAGGTGAGCAGTTCTTC.

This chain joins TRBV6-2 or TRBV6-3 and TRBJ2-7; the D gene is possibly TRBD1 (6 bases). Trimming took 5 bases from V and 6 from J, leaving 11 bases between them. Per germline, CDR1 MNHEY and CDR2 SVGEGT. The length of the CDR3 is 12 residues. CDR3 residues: CASSTTGIEQYF. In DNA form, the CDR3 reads TGTGCCAGCAGTACCACAGGGATCGAGCAGTACTTC.

The CDR3 DNA reads TGCAGCGTGGGGGGACAGGGAGGAGGGGAGCTGTTTTTT. Translation gives CSVGGQGGGELFF. The chain combines TRBV29-1 with TRBJ2-2, with 9 bases identical to TRBD1. CDR3 length: 13 amino acids. With V trimmed by 6 bases and J by 8 bases, 7 bases remained unmatched. CDR1 and CDR2 from the germline V gene are SQVTM and ANQGSEA.

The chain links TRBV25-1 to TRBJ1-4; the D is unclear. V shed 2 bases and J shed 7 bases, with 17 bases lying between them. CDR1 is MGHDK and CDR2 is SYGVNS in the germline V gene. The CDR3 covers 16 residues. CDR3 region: CASSEPLGHRSEKLFF. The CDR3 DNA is TGTGCCAGCAGTGAACCCTTAGGCCATCGGAGTGAAAAACTGTTTTTT. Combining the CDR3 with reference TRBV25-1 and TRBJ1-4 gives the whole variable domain EADIYQTPRYLVIGTGKKITLECSQTMGHDKMYWYQQDPGMELHLIHYSYGVNSTEKGDLSSESTVSRIRTEHFPLTLESARPSHTSQYLCASSEPLGHRSEKLFFGSGTQLSVL.

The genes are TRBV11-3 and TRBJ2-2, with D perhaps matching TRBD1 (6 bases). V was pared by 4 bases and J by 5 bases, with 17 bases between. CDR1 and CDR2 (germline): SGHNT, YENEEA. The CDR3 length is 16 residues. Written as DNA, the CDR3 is TGTGCCAGCAGCTCCAACCCGGACAGCGGAACCGGGGAGCTGTTTTTT. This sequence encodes CASSSNPDSGTGELFF.

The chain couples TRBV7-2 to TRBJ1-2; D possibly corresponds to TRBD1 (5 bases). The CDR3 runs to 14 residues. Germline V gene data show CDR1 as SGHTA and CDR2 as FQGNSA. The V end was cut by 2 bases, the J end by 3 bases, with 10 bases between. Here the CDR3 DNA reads TGTGCCAGCAGCTTAATCGCAGGGCACTATGGCTACACCTTC. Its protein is CASSLIAGHYGYTF. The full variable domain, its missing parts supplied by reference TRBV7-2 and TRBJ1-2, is GAGVSQSPSNKVTEKGKDVELRCDPISGHTALYWYRQSLGQGLEFLIYFQGNSAPDKSGLPSDRFSAERTGGSVSTLTIQRTQQEDSAVYLCASSLIAGHYGYTFGSGTRLTVV.

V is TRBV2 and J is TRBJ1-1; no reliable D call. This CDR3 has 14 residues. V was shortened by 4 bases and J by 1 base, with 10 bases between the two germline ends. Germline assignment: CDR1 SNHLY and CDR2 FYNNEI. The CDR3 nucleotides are TGTGCCAGCAGTGGAGTCGGCGGGAACACTGAAGCTTTCTTT. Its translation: CASSGVGGNTEAFF.

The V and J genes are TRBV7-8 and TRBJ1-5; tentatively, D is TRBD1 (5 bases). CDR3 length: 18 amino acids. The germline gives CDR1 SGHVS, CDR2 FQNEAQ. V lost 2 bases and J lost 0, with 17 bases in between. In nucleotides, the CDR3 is TGTGCCAGCAGCTTAACTCTTCGACAGCGACATAGCAATCAGCCCCAGCATTTT. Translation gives CASSLTLRQRHSNQPQHF.

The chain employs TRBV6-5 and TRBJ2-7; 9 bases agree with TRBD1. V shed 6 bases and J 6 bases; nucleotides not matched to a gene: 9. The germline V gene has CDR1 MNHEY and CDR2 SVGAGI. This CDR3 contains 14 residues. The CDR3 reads CASRLPGQGGEQYF. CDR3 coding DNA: TGTGCCAGCAGGCTGCCGGGACAGGGTGGCGAGCAGTACTTC.

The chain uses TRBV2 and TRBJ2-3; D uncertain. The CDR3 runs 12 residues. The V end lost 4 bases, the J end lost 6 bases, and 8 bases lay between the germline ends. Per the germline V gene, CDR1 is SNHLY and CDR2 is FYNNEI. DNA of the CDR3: TGTGCCAGCAGTGTCTTCTCTGATACGCAGTATTTT. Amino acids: CASSVFSDTQYF.

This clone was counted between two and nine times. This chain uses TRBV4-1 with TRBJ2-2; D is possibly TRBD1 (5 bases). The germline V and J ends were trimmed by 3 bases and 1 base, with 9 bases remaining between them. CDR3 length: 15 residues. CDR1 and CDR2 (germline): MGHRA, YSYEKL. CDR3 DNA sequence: TGCGCCAGCAGCCATCCTACAGGGAACACCGGGGAGCTGTTTTTT. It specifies CASSHPTGNTGELFF.

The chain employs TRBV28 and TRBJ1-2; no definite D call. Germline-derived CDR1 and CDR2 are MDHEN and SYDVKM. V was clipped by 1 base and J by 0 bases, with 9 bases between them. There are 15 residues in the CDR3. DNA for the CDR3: TGTGCCAGCAGTTTATTAGAGAGAGCTAACTATGGCTACACCTTC. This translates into CASSLLERANYGYTF.

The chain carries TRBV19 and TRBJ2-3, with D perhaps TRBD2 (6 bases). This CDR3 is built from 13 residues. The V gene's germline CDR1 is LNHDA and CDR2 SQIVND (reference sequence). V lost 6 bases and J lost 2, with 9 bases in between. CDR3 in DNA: TGTGCCAGTAGCGGACTACACACAGATACGCAGTATTTT. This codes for CASSGLHTDTQYF.

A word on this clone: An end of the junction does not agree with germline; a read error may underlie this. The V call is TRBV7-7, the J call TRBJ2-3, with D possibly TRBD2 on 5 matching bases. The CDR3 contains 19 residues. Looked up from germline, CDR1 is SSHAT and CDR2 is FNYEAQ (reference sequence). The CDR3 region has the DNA TGTGCTAGCAGCTTTCATGGGGAGCTATTGTTTCGGAGCACAGATACGCAGTATTTT. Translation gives CASSFHGELLFRSTDTQYF. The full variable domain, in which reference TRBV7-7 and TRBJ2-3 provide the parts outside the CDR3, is GAGVSQSPRYKVTKRGQDVTLRCDPISSHATLYWYQQALGQGPEFLTYFNYEAQPDKSGLPSDRFSAERPEGSISTLTIQRTEQRDSAMYRCASSFHGELLFRSTDTQYFGPGTRLTVL.

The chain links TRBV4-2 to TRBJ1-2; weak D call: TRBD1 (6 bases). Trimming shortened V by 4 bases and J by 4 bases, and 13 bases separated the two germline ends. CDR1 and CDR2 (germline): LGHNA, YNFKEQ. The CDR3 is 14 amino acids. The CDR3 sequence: CASSPRGTVYGYTF. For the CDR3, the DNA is TGTGCCAGCAGCCCCAGGGGCACCGTCTATGGCTACACCTTC.

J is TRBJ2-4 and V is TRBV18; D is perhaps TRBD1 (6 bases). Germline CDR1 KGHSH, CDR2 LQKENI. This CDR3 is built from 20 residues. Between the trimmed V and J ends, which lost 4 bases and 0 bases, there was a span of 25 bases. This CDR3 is CASSLGPGQFTDLAKNIQYF. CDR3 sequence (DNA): TGTGCCAGCTCACTGGGGCCCGGACAGTTCACCGACCTAGCCAAAAACATTCAGTACTTC.

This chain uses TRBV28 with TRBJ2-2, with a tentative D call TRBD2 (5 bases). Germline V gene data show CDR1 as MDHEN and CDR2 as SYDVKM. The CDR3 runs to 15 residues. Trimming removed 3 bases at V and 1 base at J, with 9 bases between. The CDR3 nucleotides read TGTGCCAGCAGTTTGTGGACTGTGAACACCGGGGAGCTGTTTTTT. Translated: CASSLWTVNTGELFF.

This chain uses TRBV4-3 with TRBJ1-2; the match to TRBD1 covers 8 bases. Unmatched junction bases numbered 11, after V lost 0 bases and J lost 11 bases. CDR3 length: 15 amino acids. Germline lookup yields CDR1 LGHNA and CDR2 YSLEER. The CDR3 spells CASSQESQSTGEYTF. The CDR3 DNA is TGCGCCAGCAGCCAAGAAAGTCAATCGACAGGGGAGTACACCTTC.

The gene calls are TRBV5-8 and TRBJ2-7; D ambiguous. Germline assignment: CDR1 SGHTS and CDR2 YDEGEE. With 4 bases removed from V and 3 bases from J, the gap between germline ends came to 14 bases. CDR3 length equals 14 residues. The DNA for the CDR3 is TGTGCCAGCAGCCCCCGGTCCGGGTTCTACGAGCAGTACTTC. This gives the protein CASSPRSGFYEQYF.